These 6 T cell receptor beta chains originate from one sample sequenced in a study of T cell repertoires in cytomegalovirus infection. One entry per CDR3 protein, called by TCRdb with MiXCR from the reads. The sample carries approximately 730,000 distinct CDR3 sequences, 25% to 30% recorded once. Antigens for these TCRs are unknown. The sample in question was cultured CD8+ T cells from PBMCs, obtained from culture after CMV antigen stimulation. These receptors came from a human donor in good health (CMV status not recorded). Some clones in this sample may be carry-over from other donors' samples.

This chain joins TRBV12-3 or TRBV12-4 and TRBJ2-5; the D call may be TRBD1 or TRBD2 (5 bases each). This CDR3 has 14 amino acids. Trimming left V 3 bases short and J 3 bases short, with 11 bases between. The CDR3: CASSLPGAEETQYF. DNA of the CDR3: TGTGCCAGCAGTTTGCCCGGGGCAGAAGAGACCCAGTACTTC.

The chain links TRBV12-3 or TRBV12-4 to TRBJ2-5, with TRBD2 identical over 9 bases. Germline trimming cut 5 bases from V and 1 base from J; bases unmatched to any gene: 8. This CDR3 has 16 amino acids. CDR3 sequence: CASSDRGGAVQETQYF. The CDR3 DNA sequence: TGTGCCAGCAGTGACCGCGGGGGGGCCGTCCAAGAGACCCAGTACTTC.

The rearrangement joins TRBV29-1 to TRBJ2-2; 9 positions agree with TRBD2. CDR1 and CDR2 from the germline V gene are SQVTM and ANQGSEA. The trim removed 4 bases at V and 4 bases at J, leaving 13 bases unmatched. The CDR3 extends over 17 amino acids. This CDR3 is CSVGSTAGTSSTGELFF. CDR3 sequence (DNA): TGCAGCGTTGGATCTACAGCCGGGACTAGCTCCACCGGGGAGCTGTTTTTT.

This clonotype has ten or more counts. The V and J genes are TRBV10-3 and TRBJ2-1, with D maybe TRBD2 (5 bases). This CDR3 is built from 15 residues. In germline, CDR1 is ENHRY, CDR2 SYGVKD. Trimming pared 6 bases from V and 5 bases from J, leaving 17 bases between. As DNA, the CDR3 is TGTGCCATCAGGGAGGATGAGAACCTCAACAATGAGCAGTTCTTC. Translating gives CAIREDENLNNEQFF.

This clonotype was picked up a small number of times. This chain joins TRBV5-4 and TRBJ1-2; possible D gene TRBD1, 5 bases. The CDR3 is made up of 14 amino acids. V was cut by 4 bases and J by 5 bases, with 15 bases left in between. Germline-derived CDR1 and CDR2 are SGHNT and YYREEE (reference sequence). CDR3 DNA sequence: TGTGCCAGCAGCCCACCGAGGGGTGGTTATGGCTACACCTTC. Translating gives CASSPPRGGYGYTF.

This sequence joins TRBV24-1 and TRBJ2-7; the D call may be TRBD1 or TRBD2 (5 bases each). Trimming took 4 bases from V and 6 from J, leaving 12 bases between them. Germline V gene data show CDR1 as KGHDR and CDR2 as SFDVKD. The CDR3 consists of 13 residues. CDR3 loop: CATSEKRDGEQYV. CDR3 in DNA: TGTGCCACCAGTGAGAAACGGGACGGCGAGCAGTACGTC.